The T cell receptor beta chain under discussion was sequenced for a study of HIV-infected patients and healthy controls. Trimming cost V 0 bases and J 0 bases, with 5 bases left between them. In germline, CDR1 is SGHRS, CDR2 YFSETQ. CDR3 length: 14 amino acids. This clonotype was counted many times. Alpha and beta constant-region primers primed reverse transcription of around 500 ng RNA. Using multiplexing indices, alpha and beta chain libraries were generated apart by chain-specific third strand synthesis. TCRdb fed the 5' RACE reads into MiXCR, producing one record per CDR3 protein. The sample has about 5,500 distinct CDR3 sequences, over 6.5% seen once. No cell fractionation was done, so the repertoire covers all unsorted peripheral blood T cells. Peripheral blood, around 2.5 ml, was drawn for RNA extraction.

The sequence derives from an adult with HIV infection. The source was blood, collected before antiretroviral therapy. This rearrangement joins TRBV5-1 to TRBJ2-3; TRBD2 might be the D (5 bases). This CDR3 is CASSLAGSTDTQYF. CDR3 DNA sequence: TGCGCCAGCAGCTTGGCGGGAAGCACAGATACGCAGTATTTT. Supplemented by reference TRBV5-1 and TRBJ2-3, the full variable domain reads KAGVTQTPRYLIKTRGQQVTLSCSPISGHRSVSWYQQTPGQGLQFLFEYFSETQRNKGNFPGRFSGRQFSNSRSEMNVSTLELGDSALYLCASSLAGSTDTQYFGPGTRLTVL.